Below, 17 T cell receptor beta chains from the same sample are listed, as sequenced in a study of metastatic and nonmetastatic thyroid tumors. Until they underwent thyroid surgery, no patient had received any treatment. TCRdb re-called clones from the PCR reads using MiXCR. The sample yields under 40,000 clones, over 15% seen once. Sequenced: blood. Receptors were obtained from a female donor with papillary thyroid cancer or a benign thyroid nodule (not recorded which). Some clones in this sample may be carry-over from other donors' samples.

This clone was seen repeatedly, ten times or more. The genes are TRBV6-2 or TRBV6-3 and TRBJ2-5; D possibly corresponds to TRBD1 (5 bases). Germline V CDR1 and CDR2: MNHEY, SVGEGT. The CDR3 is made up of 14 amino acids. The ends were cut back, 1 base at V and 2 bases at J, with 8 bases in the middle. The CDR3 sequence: CASSYLDKQETQYF. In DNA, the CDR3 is TGTGCCAGCAGTTACTTGGACAAACAAGAGACCCAGTACTTC.

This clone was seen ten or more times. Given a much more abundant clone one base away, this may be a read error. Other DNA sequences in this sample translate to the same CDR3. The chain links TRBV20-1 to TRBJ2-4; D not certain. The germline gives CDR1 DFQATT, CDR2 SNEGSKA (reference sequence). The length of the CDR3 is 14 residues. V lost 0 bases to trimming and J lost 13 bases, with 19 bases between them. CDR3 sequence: CSARDLRDLGIQYF. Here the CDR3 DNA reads TGCAGTGCTAGAGATCTTAGGGATTTAGGCATCCAGTACTTC.

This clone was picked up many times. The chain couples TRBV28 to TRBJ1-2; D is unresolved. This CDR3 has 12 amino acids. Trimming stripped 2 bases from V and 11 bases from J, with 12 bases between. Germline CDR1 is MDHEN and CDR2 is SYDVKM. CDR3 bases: TGTGCCAGCAGTTTAAGTTCCCGGGAGTACACCTTC. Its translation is CASSLSSREYTF.

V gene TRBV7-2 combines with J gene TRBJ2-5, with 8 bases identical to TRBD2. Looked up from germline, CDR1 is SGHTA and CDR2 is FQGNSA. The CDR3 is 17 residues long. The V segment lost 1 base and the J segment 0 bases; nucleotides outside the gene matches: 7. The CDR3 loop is CASSLGRGGGNQETQYF. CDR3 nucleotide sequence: TGTGCCAGCAGCTTAGGAAGGGGCGGGGGGAACCAAGAGACCCAGTACTTC.

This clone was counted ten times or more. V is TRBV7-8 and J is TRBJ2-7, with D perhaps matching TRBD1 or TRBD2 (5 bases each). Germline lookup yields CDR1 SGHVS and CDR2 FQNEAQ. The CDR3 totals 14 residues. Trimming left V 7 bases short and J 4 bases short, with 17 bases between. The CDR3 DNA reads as TGTGCCAGCACCATTTCGGGGCCGTTATACGAGCAGTACTTC. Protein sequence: CASTISGPLYEQYF.

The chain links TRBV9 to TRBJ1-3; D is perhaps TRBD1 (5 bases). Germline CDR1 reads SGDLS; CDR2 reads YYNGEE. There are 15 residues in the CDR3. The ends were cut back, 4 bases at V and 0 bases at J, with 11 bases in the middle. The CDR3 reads CASSYRDSSGNTIYF. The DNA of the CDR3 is TGTGCCAGCAGCTATAGAGACAGCTCTGGAAACACCATATATTTT.

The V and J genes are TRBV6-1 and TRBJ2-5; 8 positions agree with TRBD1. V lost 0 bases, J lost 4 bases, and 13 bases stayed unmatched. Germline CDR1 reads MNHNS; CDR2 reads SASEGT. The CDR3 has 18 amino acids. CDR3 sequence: CASSEAVTGGSLGETQYF. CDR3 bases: TGTGCCAGCAGTGAAGCGGTTACAGGGGGGTCACTCGGAGAGACCCAGTACTTC.

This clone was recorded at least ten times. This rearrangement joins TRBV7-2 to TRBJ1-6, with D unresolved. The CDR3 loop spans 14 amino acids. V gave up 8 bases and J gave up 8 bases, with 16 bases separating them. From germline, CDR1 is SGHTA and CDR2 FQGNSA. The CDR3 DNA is TGTGCCAGCGGCTGGACGGGATTCCATTCACCCCTCCACTTT. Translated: CASGWTGFHSPLHF. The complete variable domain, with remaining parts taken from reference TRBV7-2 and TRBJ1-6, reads GAGVSQSPSNKVTEKGKDVELRCDPISGHTALYWYRQSLGQGLEFLIYFQGNSAPDKSGLPSDRFSAERTGGSVSTLTIQRTQQEDSAVYLCASGWTGFHSPLHFGNGTRLTVT.

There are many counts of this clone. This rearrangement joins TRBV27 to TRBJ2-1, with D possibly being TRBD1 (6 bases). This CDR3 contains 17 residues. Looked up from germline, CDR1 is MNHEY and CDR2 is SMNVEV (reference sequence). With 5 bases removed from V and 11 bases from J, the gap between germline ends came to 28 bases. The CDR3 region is CASSATGIQRGIMKQFF. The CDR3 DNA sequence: TGTGCCAGCAGTGCTACAGGGATCCAGAGGGGCATAATGAAGCAGTTCTTC.

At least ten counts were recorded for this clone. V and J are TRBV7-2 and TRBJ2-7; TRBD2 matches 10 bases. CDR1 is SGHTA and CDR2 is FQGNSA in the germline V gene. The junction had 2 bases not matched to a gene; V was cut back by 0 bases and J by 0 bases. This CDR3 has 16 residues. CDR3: CASSLASSGSSYEQYF. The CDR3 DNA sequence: TGTGCCAGCAGCTTAGCGTCTAGCGGGAGCTCCTACGAGCAGTACTTC.

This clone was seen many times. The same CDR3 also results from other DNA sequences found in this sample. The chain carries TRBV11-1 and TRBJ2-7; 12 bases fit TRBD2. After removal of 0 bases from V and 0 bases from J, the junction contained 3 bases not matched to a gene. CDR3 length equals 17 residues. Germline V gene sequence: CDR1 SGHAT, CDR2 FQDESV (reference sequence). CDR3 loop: CASSLARLAGVSYEQYF. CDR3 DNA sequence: TGTGCCAGCAGCTTAGCCCGACTAGCGGGAGTCTCCTACGAGCAGTACTTC.

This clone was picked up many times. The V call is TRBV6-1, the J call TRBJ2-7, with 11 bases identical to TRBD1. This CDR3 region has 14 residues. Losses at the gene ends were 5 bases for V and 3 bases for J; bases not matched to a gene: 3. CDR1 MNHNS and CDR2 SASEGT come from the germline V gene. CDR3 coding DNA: TGTGCCAGCAGTAAGGACAGGGGGCTCTACGAGCAGTACTTC. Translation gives CASSKDRGLYEQYF.

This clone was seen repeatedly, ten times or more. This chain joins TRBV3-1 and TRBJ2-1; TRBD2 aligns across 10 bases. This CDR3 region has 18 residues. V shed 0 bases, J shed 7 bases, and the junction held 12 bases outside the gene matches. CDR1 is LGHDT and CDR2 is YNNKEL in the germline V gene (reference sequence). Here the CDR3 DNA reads TGTGCCAGCAGCCAAGAGGTCCTAGCGGGAGTATGGGGTAATGAGCAGTTCTTC. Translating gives CASSQEVLAGVWGNEQFF.

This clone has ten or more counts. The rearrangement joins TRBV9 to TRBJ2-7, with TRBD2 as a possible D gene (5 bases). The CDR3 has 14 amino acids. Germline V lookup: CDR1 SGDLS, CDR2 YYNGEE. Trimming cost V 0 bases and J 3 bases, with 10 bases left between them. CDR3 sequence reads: CASSVEDSGYEQYF. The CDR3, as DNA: TGTGCCAGCAGCGTAGAGGACTCCGGCTACGAGCAGTACTTC. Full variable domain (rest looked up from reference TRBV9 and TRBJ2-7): DSGVTQTPKHLITATGQRVTLRCSPRSGDLSVYWYQQSLDQGLQFLIQYYNGEERAKGNILERFSAQQFPDLHSELNLSSLELGDSALYFCASSVEDSGYEQYFGPGTRLTVT.

Here the CDR3 DNA reads TGTGCCACTCACCCCTTTTCTAGCACAGATACGCAGTATTTT. Translation gives CATHPFSSTDTQYF. The rearrangement joins TRBV7-9 to TRBJ2-3; D gene unclear. Trimming removed 10 bases at V and 0 bases at J, with 14 bases between. The CDR3 is made up of 14 amino acids. Per germline, CDR1 SEHNR and CDR2 FQNEAQ (reference sequence). The complete variable domain, with remaining parts taken from reference TRBV7-9 and TRBJ2-3, reads DTGVSQNPRHKITKRGQNVTFRCDPISEHNRLYWYRQTLGQGPEFLTYFQNEAQLEKSRLLSDRFSAERPKGSFSTLEIQRTEQGDSAMYLCATHPFSSTDTQYFGPGTRLTVL.

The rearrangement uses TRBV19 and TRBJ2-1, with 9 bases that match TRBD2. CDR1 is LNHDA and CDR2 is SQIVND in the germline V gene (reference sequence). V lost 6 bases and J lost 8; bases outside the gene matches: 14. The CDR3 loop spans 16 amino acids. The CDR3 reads CASRRGGVSGGHEQFF. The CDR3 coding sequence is TGTGCCAGTAGGCGGGGGGGCGTGAGTGGAGGCCATGAGCAGTTCTTC.

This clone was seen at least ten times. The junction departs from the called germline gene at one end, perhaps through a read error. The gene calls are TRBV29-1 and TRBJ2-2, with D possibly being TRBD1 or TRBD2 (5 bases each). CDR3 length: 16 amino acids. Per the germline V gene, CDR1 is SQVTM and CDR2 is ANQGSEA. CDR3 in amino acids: CSVVGIPGHNTGKLFF. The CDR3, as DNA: TGCAGCGTTGTCGGCATCCCGGGGCACAACACCGGGAAGCTGTTTTTT.